The 14 T cell receptor beta chains given below trace back to one sample, sequenced in a study of CD8+CD57+ T cells in acquired aplastic anemia. Individuals selected for sequencing had exhibited CD8+CD57+ cell expansion on flow cytometry. It was genomic DNA that served as the template for profiling TCR beta VDJ and CDR3. MiXCR, run by TCRdb on the reads, gives a single entry per CDR3 protein. Among 150,000 to 200,000 distinct CDR3 sequences listed, just under 50% were seen once. Material for sequencing was sorted CD4+, CD8+, or CD8+CD57+ T cells (not recorded which) from PBMCs. These TCRs come from a human donor with aplastic anemia.

V gene TRBV9 combines with J gene TRBJ1-4, with D unresolved. Trimming shortened V by 0 bases and J by 1 base, and 7 bases separated the two germline ends. The germline CDR1 and CDR2 sequences are SGDLS and YYNGEE. The CDR3 loop spans 15 amino acids. The CDR3 DNA sequence: TGTGCCAGCAGCGTAGAGGGAATAACTAATGAAAAACTGTTTTTT. Translated, it gives CASSVEGITNEKLFF.

The genes are TRBV20-1 and TRBJ2-7; a possible D gene is TRBD1 (5 bases). The CDR3 runs to 16 residues. Trimming cost V 5 bases and J 1 base, with 21 bases left between them. Germline CDR1 is DFQATT and CDR2 is SNEGSKA (reference sequence). CDR3 amino acids: CSASHLTTGASYEQYF. The CDR3 DNA follows: TGCAGTGCTTCTCACCTGACGACTGGGGCATCCTACGAGCAGTACTTC.

The chain employs TRBV25-1 and TRBJ2-7; no clear D gene. The germline V gene has CDR1 MGHDK and CDR2 SYGVNS. The length of the CDR3 is 13 residues. Trimming took 3 bases from V and 1 from J, leaving 7 bases between them. The CDR3 protein is CASSEGISYEQYF. The CDR3 coding sequence is TGTGCCAGCAGTGAGGGAATATCCTACGAGCAGTACTTC.

This clonotype was recorded at least ten times. This rearrangement joins TRBV24-1 to TRBJ2-1, with unresolved D. The CDR3 has 13 residues. Per germline, CDR1 KGHDR and CDR2 SFDVKD. V was pared by 4 bases and J by 5 bases, with 8 bases between. Written as DNA, the CDR3 is TGTGCCACCAGTGAGGAACGGAACAATGAGCAGTTCTTC. Protein product: CATSEERNNEQFF.

Comment on this clonotype: A read error is possible here, since a much larger clone lies one base away. The conserved phenylalanine or tryptophan normally closing the CDR3 is absent here, so this likely arose from a read error. The chain is built from TRBV6-1 and TRBJ2-7; TRBD2 aligns across 9 bases. This CDR3 has 15 residues. Germline loops: CDR1 MNHNS, CDR2 SASEGT. Germline trimming cut 4 bases from V and 2 bases from J; bases unmatched to any gene: 6. CDR3 amino acids: CASSALREGPYEQYL. In DNA, the CDR3 is TGTGCCAGCAGTGCTTTGCGGGAGGGCCCCTACGAGCAGTACCTC.

This clonotype was observed at least ten times. The chain employs TRBV5-1 and TRBJ1-1; possibly TRBD1 for D (5 bases). The CDR3 is 13 amino acids. Germline-derived CDR1 and CDR2 are SGHRS and YFSETQ. Trimming left V 0 bases short and J 3 bases short, with 6 bases between. The CDR3 here is CASSLAGDTEAFF. The CDR3 DNA reads as TGCGCCAGCAGCTTGGCGGGGGACACTGAAGCTTTCTTT.

This clonotype was observed at least ten times. This sequence joins TRBV14 and TRBJ2-1; D is possibly TRBD1 or TRBD2 (5 bases each). CDR1 is SGHDN, CDR2 FVKESK, per germline. The length of the CDR3 is 12 residues. Trimming left V 1 base short and J 12 bases short, with 10 bases between. Here the CDR3 reads CASSQVGVGQFF. The CDR3 bases are TGTGCCAGCAGCCAAGTGGGGGTCGGGCAGTTCTTC. Filled out from reference TRBV14 and TRBJ2-1, the complete variable domain reads EAGVTQFPSHSVIEKGQTVTLRCDPISGHDNLYWYRRVMGKEIKFLLHFVKESKQDESGMPNNRFLAERTGGTYSTLKVQPAELEDSGVYFCASSQVGVGQFFGPGTRLTVL.

This clonotype has ten or more counts. The chain carries TRBV6-1 and TRBJ1-1, with TRBD1 as a possible D gene (5 bases). Germline-derived CDR1 and CDR2 are MNHNS and SASEGT. V was clipped by 7 bases and J by 4 bases, with 16 bases between them. The CDR3 consists of 14 residues. The CDR3 is CASKGRDVITEAFF. In nucleotides, the CDR3 is TGTGCCAGCAAAGGAAGGGACGTTATCACTGAAGCTTTCTTT.

This clonotype was picked up many times. The chain joins TRBV11-3 to TRBJ2-3; 14 nucleotides align to TRBD2. J lost 5 bases, V lost 3 bases, and 1 base had no gene match. CDR1 is SGHNT, CDR2 YENEEA, per germline. The CDR3 spans 15 residues. CDR3 sequence reads: CASSFGLAGGDTQYF. In DNA, the CDR3 is TGTGCCAGCAGCTTCGGACTAGCGGGAGGAGATACGCAGTATTTT.

Note on this clonotype: At one end the junction does not follow the germline gene, possibly because of a read error. This rearrangement joins TRBV2 to TRBJ1-5; 7 bases fit TRBD1. Germline values: CDR1 SNHLY, CDR2 FYNNEI. CDR3 length: 13 amino acids. DNA for the CDR3: TGCGCCAGCAGTGACAGGGATAATCAGCCCCAGCATTTT. Amino acid sequence: CASSDRDNQPQHF.

Turning to this clonotype: This clone may be a read error of a much larger clone one base away. DNA for the CDR3: TGTGCCAGCAGACTGATTAGAGGGTACAACGGCTACACCTTC. Amino acid sequence: CASRLIRGYNGYTF. The rearrangement links TRBV6-2 or TRBV6-3 to TRBJ1-2; D unresolved. Germline CDR1 MNHEY, CDR2 SVGEGT. Trimming stripped 6 bases from V and 8 bases from J, with 19 bases between. The CDR3 length is 14 residues.

This clonotype has just one count. The rearrangement joins TRBV19 to TRBJ1-1; tentative D call: TRBD1 (5 bases). Deletions cut 6 bases from V and 4 bases from J, with 15 bases between. Germline CDR1 and CDR2: LNHDA and SQIVND (reference sequence). The CDR3 has 14 amino acids. As DNA, the CDR3 is TGTGCCAGTAGGGGACCCGGTGCAAGCACTGAAGCTTTCTTT. It yields the protein CASRGPGASTEAFF.

CDR3 coding DNA: TGCAGTGCGCAATCTCCGAGTATGCTCGGCTACACCTTC. It encodes CSAQSPSMLGYTF. The V gene is TRBV20-1, the J gene TRBJ1-2, with D hard to call. The CDR3 is 13 amino acids. Trimming took 6 bases from V and 8 from J, leaving 19 bases between them. The germline V gene has CDR1 DFQATT and CDR2 SNEGSKA (reference sequence).

In regard to this clonotype: A much bigger clone sits one base away, suggesting this may be a read error. The chain combines TRBV5-1 with TRBJ2-5; D gene ambiguous. Per the germline V gene, CDR1 is SGHRS and CDR2 is YFSETQ. The CDR3 has 14 amino acids. The CDR3 DNA sequence: TGCGCCAGCAGCTTCCAGGATTTGGAAGAGACCCAGCACTTC. This sequence encodes CASSFQDLEETQHF.